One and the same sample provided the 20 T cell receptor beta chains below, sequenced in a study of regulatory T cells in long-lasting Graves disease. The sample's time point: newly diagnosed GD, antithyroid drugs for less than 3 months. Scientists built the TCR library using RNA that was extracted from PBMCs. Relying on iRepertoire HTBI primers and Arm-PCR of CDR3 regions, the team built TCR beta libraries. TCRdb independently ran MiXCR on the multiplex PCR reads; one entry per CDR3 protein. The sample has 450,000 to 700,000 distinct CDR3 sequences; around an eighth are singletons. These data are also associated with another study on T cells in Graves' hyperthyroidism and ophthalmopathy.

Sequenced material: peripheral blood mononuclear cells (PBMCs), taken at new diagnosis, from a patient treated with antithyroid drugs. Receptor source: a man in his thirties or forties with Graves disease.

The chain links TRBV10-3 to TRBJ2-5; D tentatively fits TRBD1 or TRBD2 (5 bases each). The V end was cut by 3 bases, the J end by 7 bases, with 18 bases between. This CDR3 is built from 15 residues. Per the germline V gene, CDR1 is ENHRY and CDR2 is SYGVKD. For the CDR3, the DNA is TGTGCCATCAGTGATCCTCTGACATGGGGGAGGACCCAGTACTTC. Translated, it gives CAISDPLTWGRTQYF.

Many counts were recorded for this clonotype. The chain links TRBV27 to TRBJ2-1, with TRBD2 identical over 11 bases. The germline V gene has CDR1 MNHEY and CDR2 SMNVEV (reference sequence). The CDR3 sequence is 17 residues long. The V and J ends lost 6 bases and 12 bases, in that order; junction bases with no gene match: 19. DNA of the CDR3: TGTGCCAGCAGGGGGACTAGCGGTATAAGTACAATGGGTCGGCAGTTCTTC. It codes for CASRGTSGISTMGRQFF.

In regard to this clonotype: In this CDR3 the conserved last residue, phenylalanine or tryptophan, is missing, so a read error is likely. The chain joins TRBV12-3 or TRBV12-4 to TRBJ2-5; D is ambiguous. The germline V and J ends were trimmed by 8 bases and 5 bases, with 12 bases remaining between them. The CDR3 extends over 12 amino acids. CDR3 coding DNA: TGTGCCAGCCGTCTAGGAAGGGAGACCCAGTACCTC. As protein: CASRLGRETQYL.

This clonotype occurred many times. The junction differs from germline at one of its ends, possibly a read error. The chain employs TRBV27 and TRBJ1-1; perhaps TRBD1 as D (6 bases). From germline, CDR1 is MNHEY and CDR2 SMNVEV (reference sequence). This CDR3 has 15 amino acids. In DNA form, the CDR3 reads TGTGCCAGCAGTTTATCCGGACAGCTCCTCGTTGAAGCTTCCTTT. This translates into CASSLSGQLLVEASF.

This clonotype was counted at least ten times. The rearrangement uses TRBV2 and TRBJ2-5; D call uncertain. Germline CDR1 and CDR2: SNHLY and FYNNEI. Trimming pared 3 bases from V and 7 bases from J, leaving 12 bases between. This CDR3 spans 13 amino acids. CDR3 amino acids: CASSENGPRTQYF. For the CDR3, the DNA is TGTGCCAGCAGTGAGAACGGACCGCGGACCCAGTACTTC.

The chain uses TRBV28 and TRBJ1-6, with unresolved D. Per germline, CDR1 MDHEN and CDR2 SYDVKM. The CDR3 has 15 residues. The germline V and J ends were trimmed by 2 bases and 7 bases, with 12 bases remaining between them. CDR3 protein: CASSLPSQSNSPLHF. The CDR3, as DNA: TGTGCCAGCAGTTTACCGTCGCAGAGCAATTCACCCCTCCACTTT.

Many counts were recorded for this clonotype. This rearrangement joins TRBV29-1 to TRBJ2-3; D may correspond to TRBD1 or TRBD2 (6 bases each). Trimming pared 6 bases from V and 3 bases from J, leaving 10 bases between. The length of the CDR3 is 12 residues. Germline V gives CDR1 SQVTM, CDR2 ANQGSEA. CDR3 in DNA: TGCAGCGTCCGGGGGCAAACAGATACGCAGTATTTT. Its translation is CSVRGQTDTQYF.

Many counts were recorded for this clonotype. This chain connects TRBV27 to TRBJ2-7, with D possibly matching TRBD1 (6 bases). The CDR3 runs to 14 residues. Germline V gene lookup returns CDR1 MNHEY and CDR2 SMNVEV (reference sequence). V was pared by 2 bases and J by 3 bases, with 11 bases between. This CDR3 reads CASSLRDTIYEQYF. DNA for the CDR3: TGTGCCAGCAGTTTAAGGGACACTATCTACGAGCAGTACTTC.

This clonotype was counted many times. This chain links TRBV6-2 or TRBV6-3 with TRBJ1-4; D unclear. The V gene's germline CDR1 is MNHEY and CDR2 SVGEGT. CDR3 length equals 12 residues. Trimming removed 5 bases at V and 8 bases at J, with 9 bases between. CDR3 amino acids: CASSESAEKLFF. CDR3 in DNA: TGTGCCAGCAGTGAGTCGGCCGAAAAACTGTTTTTT.

The CDR3 loop is CASRHGEGGEGETQYF. The CDR3 coding sequence is TGCGCCAGCAGACACGGGGAGGGGGGCGAGGGAGAGACCCAGTACTTC. The chain is built from TRBV10-1 and TRBJ2-5; possibly TRBD2 for D (7 bases). The CDR3 contains 16 residues. V lost 6 bases and J lost 4, with 21 bases in between. CDR1 is WNHNN, CDR2 SYGVQD, per germline (reference sequence).

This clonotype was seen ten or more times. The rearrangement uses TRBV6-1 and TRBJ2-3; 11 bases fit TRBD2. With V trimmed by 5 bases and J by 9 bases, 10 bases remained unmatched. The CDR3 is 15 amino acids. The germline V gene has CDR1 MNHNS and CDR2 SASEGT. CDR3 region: CASSPSASGRYTQYF. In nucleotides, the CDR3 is TGTGCCAGCAGTCCCTCGGCTAGCGGGAGGTACACGCAGTATTTT.

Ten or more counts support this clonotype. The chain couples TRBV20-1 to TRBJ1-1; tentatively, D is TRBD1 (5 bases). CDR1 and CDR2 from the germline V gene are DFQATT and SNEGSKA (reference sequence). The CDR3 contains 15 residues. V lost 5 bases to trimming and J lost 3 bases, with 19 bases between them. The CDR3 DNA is TGCAGTGCTCCCGAGGGTGGGTGGGGGGACACTGAAGCTTTCTTT. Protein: CSAPEGGWGDTEAFF.

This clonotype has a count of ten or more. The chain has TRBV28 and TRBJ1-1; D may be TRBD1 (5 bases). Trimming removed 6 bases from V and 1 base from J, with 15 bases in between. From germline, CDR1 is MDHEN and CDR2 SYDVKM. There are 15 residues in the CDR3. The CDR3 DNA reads TGTGCCAGCAGACAGGAATCCTCTAAGAACACTGAAGCTTTCTTT. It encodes CASRQESSKNTEAFF.

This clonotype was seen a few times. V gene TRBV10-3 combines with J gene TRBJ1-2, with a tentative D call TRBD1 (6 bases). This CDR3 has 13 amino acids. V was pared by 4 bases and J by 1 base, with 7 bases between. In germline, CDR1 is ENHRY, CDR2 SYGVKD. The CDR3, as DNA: TGTGCCATCAGTGGACAGGATAACTATGGCTACACCTTC. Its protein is CAISGQDNYGYTF.

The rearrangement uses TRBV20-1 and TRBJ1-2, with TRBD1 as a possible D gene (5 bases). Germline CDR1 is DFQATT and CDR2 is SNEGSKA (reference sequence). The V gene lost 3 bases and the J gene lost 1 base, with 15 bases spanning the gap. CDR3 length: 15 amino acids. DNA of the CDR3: TGCAGTGCTAGTTCGCAGGGCCACTTTAACTATGGCTACACCTTC. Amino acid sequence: CSASSQGHFNYGYTF.

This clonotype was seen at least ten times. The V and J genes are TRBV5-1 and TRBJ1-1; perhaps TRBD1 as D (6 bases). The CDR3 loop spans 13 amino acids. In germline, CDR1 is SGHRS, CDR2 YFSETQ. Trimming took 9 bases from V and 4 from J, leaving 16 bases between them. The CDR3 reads CATSQGIGTEAFF. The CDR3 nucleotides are TGCGCCACCTCTCAGGGGATAGGCACTGAAGCTTTCTTT.

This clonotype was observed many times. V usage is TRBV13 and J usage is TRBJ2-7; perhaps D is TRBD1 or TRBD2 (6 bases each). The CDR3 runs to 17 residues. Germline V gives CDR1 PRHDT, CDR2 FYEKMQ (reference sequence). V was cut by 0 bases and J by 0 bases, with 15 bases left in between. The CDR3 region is CASSLGRGLTSSYEQYF. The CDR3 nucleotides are TGTGCCAGCAGCTTAGGTCGGGGGCTTACCTCCTCCTACGAGCAGTACTTC.

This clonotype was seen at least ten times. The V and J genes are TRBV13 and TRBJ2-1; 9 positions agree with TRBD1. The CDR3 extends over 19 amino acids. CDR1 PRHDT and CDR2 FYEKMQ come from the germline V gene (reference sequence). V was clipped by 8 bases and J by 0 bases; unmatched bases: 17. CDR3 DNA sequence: TGTGCCAGCGCTCTTATCCGGACAGGGGATTTGGGCTCCTACAATGAGCAGTTCTTC. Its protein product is CASALIRTGDLGSYNEQFF.

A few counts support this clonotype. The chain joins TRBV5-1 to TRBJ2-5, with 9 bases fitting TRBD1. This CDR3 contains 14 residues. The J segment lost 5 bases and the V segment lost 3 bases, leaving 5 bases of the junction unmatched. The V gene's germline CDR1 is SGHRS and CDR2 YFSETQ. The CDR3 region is CASSWTGAEETQYF. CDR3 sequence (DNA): TGCGCCAGCAGCTGGACAGGGGCGGAGGAGACCCAGTACTTC. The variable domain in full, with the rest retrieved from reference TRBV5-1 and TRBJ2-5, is KAGVTQTPRYLIKTRGQQVTLSCSPISGHRSVSWYQQTPGQGLQFLFEYFSETQRNKGNFPGRFSGRQFSNSRSEMNVSTLELGDSALYLCASSWTGAEETQYFGPGTRLLVL.

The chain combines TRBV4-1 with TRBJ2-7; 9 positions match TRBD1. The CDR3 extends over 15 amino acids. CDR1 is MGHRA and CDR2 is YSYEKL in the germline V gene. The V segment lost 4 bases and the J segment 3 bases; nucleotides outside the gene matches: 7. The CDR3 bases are TGCGCCAGCAGCCCCTCGGGACAGGGTCGCTACGAGCAGTACTTC. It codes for CASSPSGQGRYEQYF.